The rows below give T cell receptor beta chains drawn from one sample of a study of identical twins. MiXCR, run by TCRdb on the 5' RACE reads, gives a single entry per CDR3 protein. The sample yields 500,000 to 700,000 distinct CDR3 sequences, just over 7% seen once. The same data also went into a second study, on yellow fever vaccine responses in identical twins.

Material for sequencing was PBMCs. The receptors were sampled from a woman younger than 35 in good health. CDR3s include the opening cysteine and the closing phenylalanine or tryptophan. The order of the fields is CDR3 DNA, CDR3 protein, clone size, J gene, V gene, D gene. A D gene is named only where the DNA matches it firmly. Part of the rows lack a size; the others show once, few, many or a class for expanded clones.

DNA: TGTGCCAGCAGTTGGCGGGAGTCTGCCGGGGAGCTGTTTTTT
CDR3: CASSWRESAGELFF
size: few
J: TRBJ2-2
V: TRBV27
D: TRBD2

DNA: TGCAGCGTCGAATACAGGGGGTCCTACAATGAGCAGTTCTTC
CDR3: CSVEYRGSYNEQFF
size: many
J: TRBJ2-1
V: TRBV29-1
D: TRBD1

DNA: TGCGCCAGCAGAGACAGGGGCACAGATACGCAGTATTTT
CDR3: CASRDRGTDTQYF
size: many
J: TRBJ2-3
V: TRBV5-1
D: TRBD1

DNA: TGTGCCAGCAGTGACTCGGGCCTTTCTGGAAACACCATATATTTT
CDR3: CASSDSGLSGNTIYF
size: .
J: TRBJ1-3
V: TRBV2
D: .

DNA: TGTGCCAGCAGCTTGGAACGGGGAGTGAGGACAGATACGCAGTATTTT
CDR3: CASSLERGVRTDTQYF
size: few
J: TRBJ2-3
V: TRBV7-6
D: .

DNA: TGTGCCAGCAGCTTAACGTCTCTAGGCACTGAAGCTTTCTTT
CDR3: CASSLTSLGTEAFF
size: many
J: TRBJ1-1
V: TRBV11-2
D: .

DNA: TGTGCCAGCAGTTACCTCCTCTGGGGCCCGAGGACCGGGGAGCTGTTTTTT
CDR3: CASSYLLWGPRTGELFF
size: .
J: TRBJ2-2
V: TRBV6-5
D: .

DNA: TGTGCCAGCAGCTCAACCCCGGGACAGGGGGTGGGGAACACTGAAGCTTTCTTT
CDR3: CASSSTPGQGVGNTEAFF
size: many
J: TRBJ1-1
V: TRBV11-2
D: TRBD1

DNA: TGCAGTGCTAGAGATTCCCTAGCTTCGGCTGAGTACAATGAGCAGTTCTTC
CDR3: CSARDSLASAEYNEQFF
size: many
J: TRBJ2-1
V: TRBV20-1
D: .

DNA: TGCGCCAGCAGTGAGTTCCAGGGCTATGGCTACACCTTC
CDR3: CASSEFQGYGYTF
size: few
J: TRBJ1-2
V: TRBV10-2
D: .

DNA: TGTGCCAGCAGTTACTTCGGACTAGCCAGCACAGATACGCAGTATTTT
CDR3: CASSYFGLASTDTQYF
size: many
J: TRBJ2-3
V: TRBV6-5
D: TRBD2

DNA: TGTGCCAGCAGTTTAGAGGGGGTTAGCAATCAGCCCCAGCATTTT
CDR3: CASSLEGVSNQPQHF
size: many
J: TRBJ1-5
V: TRBV28
D: .

DNA: TGTGCCAGCAGTTACGGCAGCAAAGAGACCCAGTACTTC
CDR3: CASSYGSKETQYF
size: many
J: TRBJ2-5
V: TRBV6-5
D: .

DNA: TGTGCCAGCAGTCCCCCGGGGGCCGTTCTCAACAATGAGCAGTTCTTC
CDR3: CASSPPGAVLNNEQFF
size: .
J: TRBJ2-1
V: TRBV12-3/TRBV12-4
D: .

DNA: TGTGCCAGCAGCTTAGGTTTTTGGGGTAGCACCGGGGAGCTGTTTTTT
CDR3: CASSLGFWGSTGELFF
size: .
J: TRBJ2-2
V: TRBV7-2
D: .

DNA: TGCAGTGTATGGAGTCGGCAGAGCAATCAGCCCCAGCATTTT
CDR3: CSVWSRQSNQPQHF
size: few
J: TRBJ1-5
V: TRBV20-1
D: .

DNA: TGTGCCAGCAGCCGAGCAATGAACACTGAAGCTTTCTTT
CDR3: CASSRAMNTEAFF
size: many
J: TRBJ1-1
V: TRBV3-1
D: .

DNA: TGTGCCAGCAGTCCCTTTTCCAGCGCTAGGGAGACCCAGTACTTC
CDR3: CASSPFSSARETQYF
size: .
J: TRBJ2-5
V: TRBV5-6
D: .

DNA: TGTGCCAGCAAACAGGGGGCCGGTGGTCGGTACGAGCAGTACTTC
CDR3: CASKQGAGGRYEQYF
size: many
J: TRBJ2-7
V: TRBV14
D: TRBD1

DNA: TGCGCCAGCAGCCAAGAACGGGGGGGCGCCTACAATGAGCAGTTCTTC
CDR3: CASSQERGGAYNEQFF
size: few
J: TRBJ2-1
V: TRBV4-1
D: TRBD2

DNA: TGCAGCGTTGGGAGAGGGGGGGCCTACAATGAGCAGTTCTTC
CDR3: CSVGRGGAYNEQFF
size: .
J: TRBJ2-1
V: TRBV29-1
D: .

DNA: TGCGCCAGCAGGACCCAGGGACCAGGTACCGAGCAGTACTTC
CDR3: CASRTQGPGTEQYF
size: .
J: TRBJ2-7
V: TRBV10-2
D: .

DNA: TGTGCCAGCAGCTTAGTGGCCACCACAGGGGACCAAGAGACCCAGTACTTC
CDR3: CASSLVATTGDQETQYF
size: few
J: TRBJ2-5
V: TRBV11-2
D: TRBD1

DNA: TGTGCCAGCAGCTCCAGGGATAGTCAAGAGACCCAGTACTTC
CDR3: CASSSRDSQETQYF
size: .
J: TRBJ2-5
V: TRBV13
D: .

DNA: TGTGCCAGCAGCTCTCCGGAGATTGGAGCTGAAGCTTTCTTT
CDR3: CASSSPEIGAEAFF
size: .
J: TRBJ1-1
V: TRBV7-9
D: .

DNA: TGCAGTGTGAGATTTGGGAACACTGAAGCTTTCTTT
CDR3: CSVRFGNTEAFF
size: few
J: TRBJ1-1
V: TRBV20-1
D: .

DNA: TGTGCCAGCAGTTTTGCAGGATCCCTTTTGAATTCACCCCTCCACTTT
CDR3: CASSFAGSLLNSPLHF
size: .
J: TRBJ1-6
V: TRBV28
D: .

DNA: TGTGCCAGCTTAGGACTAGCGGGAGCCTCAAACTCCAAAAACATTCAGTACTTC
CDR3: CASLGLAGASNSKNIQYF
size: few
J: TRBJ2-4
V: TRBV10-3
D: TRBD2